The 14 T cell receptor beta chains reported below all come from one sample, sequenced in a study of blood T cell repertoires in COVID-19. Profiled with immunoSEQ multiplex PCR; TCRdb holds only in-frame clones, not every one. The sample includes some 120,000 clones, about 83% of them seen just once. The source material was peripheral blood. The receptors were gathered from a man aged 60 to 75 with acute or convalescent COVID-19.

The V call is TRBV3-1 (or the pseudogene TRBV3-2), the J call TRBJ2-1; no firm D call. Germline assignment: CDR1 LGHDT and CDR2 YNNKEL (reference sequence). This CDR3 contains 14 residues. Trimming shortened V by 0 bases and J by 2 bases, and 5 bases separated the two germline ends. The DNA of the CDR3 is TGTGCCAGCAGCCAAGATCAGACCTACAATGAGCAGTTCTTC. Translating gives CASSQDQTYNEQFF.

On this clone: This same CDR3 is encoded by further DNA sequences in the sample. The chain recombines TRBV18 with TRBJ1-1, with D possibly matching TRBD1 (5 bases). This CDR3 spans 13 amino acids. Looked up from germline, CDR1 is KGHSH and CDR2 is LQKENI. V gave up 6 bases and J gave up 1 base, with 9 bases separating them. This CDR3 is CASSRGENTEAFF. The CDR3 DNA follows: TGTGCCAGCTCTCGGGGGGAGAACACTGAAGCTTTCTTT.

The chain carries TRBV7-9 and TRBJ2-7; 7 bases are a match to TRBD1. The V gene's germline CDR1 is SEHNR and CDR2 FQNEAQ (reference sequence). CDR3 size: 15 residues. The V segment lost 2 bases and the J segment 0 bases; nucleotides outside the gene matches: 4. The CDR3 DNA reads TGTGCCAGCAGCTTAATCGGACAGGCCTCCTACGAGCAGTACTTC. Translated, it gives CASSLIGQASYEQYF.

The CDR3 DNA is TGTGCCAGCAGCCGGGCCGGGGTTGGTAGCTCCTACGAGCAGTACTTC. Residues: CASSRAGVGSSYEQYF. The chain employs TRBV7-2 and TRBJ2-7; TRBD2 is a possible D gene (5 bases). V was trimmed by 5 bases and J by 0 bases, leaving 17 bases between them. Germline values: CDR1 SGHTA, CDR2 FQGNSA. The CDR3 extends over 16 amino acids.

The chain couples TRBV27 to TRBJ2-4; perhaps TRBD2 as D (6 bases). This CDR3 is built from 14 residues. Trimming pared 8 bases from V and 8 bases from J, leaving 19 bases between. Germline V gene sequence: CDR1 MNHEY, CDR2 SMNVEV (reference sequence). CDR3 DNA: TGTGCCAGCTCCCTCTCTACCTCGGGGGACATTCAGTACTTC. Its translation is CASSLSTSGDIQYF.

The CDR3 DNA reads as TGTGCCAGCAGTTTGGGGGGCTACGAGCAGTACTTC. Its protein is CASSLGGYEQYF. This rearrangement joins TRBV27 to TRBJ2-7; the D gene is possibly TRBD2 (6 bases). Looked up from germline, CDR1 is MNHEY and CDR2 is SMNVEV (reference sequence). The CDR3 runs to 12 residues. Trimming took off 3 bases at V and 3 bases at J, with 6 bases between the two ends.

The rearrangement uses TRBV7-2 and TRBJ2-1; the D is unclear. The V and J ends lost 3 bases and 0 bases respectively, with 3 bases between them. This CDR3 is 13 amino acids long. Germline assignment: CDR1 SGHTA and CDR2 FQGNSA. Here the CDR3 DNA reads TGTGCCAGCAGCTTGGCCTCCTACAATGAGCAGTTCTTC. Its translation: CASSLASYNEQFF.

The CDR3 is CASSEADGSPLHF. The CDR3 coding sequence is TGTGCCAGCAGTGAGGCGGATGGTTCACCCCTCCACTTT. V is TRBV6-1 and J is TRBJ1-6; D call uncertain. The CDR3 is made up of 13 amino acids. The V end was cut by 3 bases, the J end by 9 bases, with 9 bases between. Per the germline V gene, CDR1 is MNHNS and CDR2 is SASEGT.

The V and J genes are TRBV4-2 and TRBJ2-1; TRBD1 might be the D (5 bases). This CDR3 comprises 16 residues. V gave up 0 bases and J gave up 1 base, with 10 bases separating them. Looked up from germline, CDR1 is LGHNA and CDR2 is YNFKEQ. The CDR3 reads CASSQDGAVSYNEQFF. The CDR3 DNA follows: TGTGCCAGCAGCCAAGATGGGGCGGTTTCCTACAATGAGCAGTTCTTC.

The V call is TRBV29-1, the J call TRBJ1-5; no reliable D call. Trimming removed 7 bases from V and 4 bases from J, with 14 bases in between. Germline lookup yields CDR1 SQVTM and CDR2 ANQGSEA. There are 13 residues in the CDR3. The CDR3: CSAPTRRNQPQHF. The CDR3 coding sequence is TGCAGCGCCCCGACGAGGAGGAATCAGCCCCAGCATTTT.

The chain couples TRBV7-2 to TRBJ2-3; no reliable D call. CDR3 size: 14 residues. The ends were cut back, 0 bases at V and 2 bases at J, with 6 bases in the middle. CDR1 and CDR2 from the germline V gene are SGHTA and FQGNSA. This CDR3 reads CASSLAPITDTQYF. CDR3 DNA: TGTGCCAGCAGCTTAGCTCCCATCACAGATACGCAGTATTTT.

The CDR3 DNA is TGTGCTAGTGGTTTCTCCCGCGATGAGCAGTTCTTC. Amino acids: CASGFSRDEQFF. The V gene is TRBV12-5, the J gene TRBJ2-1; D is unclear. The CDR3 runs to 12 residues. CDR1 is LGHNT, CDR2 FRNRAP, per germline. Between the trimmed V and J ends, which lost 3 bases and 8 bases, there was a span of 8 bases.

V and J are TRBV14 and TRBJ1-2; D perhaps matches TRBD1 (5 bases). The CDR3 loop spans 14 amino acids. Germline V gene data show CDR1 as SGHDN and CDR2 as FVKESK. Trimming left V 4 bases short and J 8 bases short, with 17 bases between. In DNA form, the CDR3 reads TGTGCCAGCAGCCCCGACGCGGGGCAAAGGGGCTACACCTTC. This sequence encodes CASSPDAGQRGYTF.

This clone showed up just a few times. The chain is built from TRBV21-1 and TRBJ2-7; TRBD1 is the table's D call and was not checked against the DNA. TRBV21-1 is listed as a pseudogene. There are 20 residues in the CDR3. The DNA of the CDR3 is TGTGCCAGCAGCCGGATTAGGACAGGTCCTCCCCGCCGCGCCTCCTACGAGCAGTACTTC. Translating it yields CASSRIRTGPPRRASYEQYF.